This TCR beta chain was sequenced for a study of blood T cell repertoires in COVID-19. Study summary: The United States, Italy and Spain provided the acute and convalescent COVID-19 samples. Sample material is recorded as cDNA or gDNA derived from T cells, B-cell-depleted T cells, or PBMCs.

The CDR3 is made up of 15 amino acids. After removal of 3 bases from V and 2 bases from J, the junction contained 7 bases not matched to a gene. Germline CDR1 is DFQATT and CDR2 is SNEGSKA (reference sequence). In the authors' workflow: Nucleated cell number was recorded as an estimate derived from reference gene primer amplification. Clones were read by immunoSEQ multiplex PCR, and TCRdb kept only the in-frame ones, dropping some. V and J calls and clone size come straight from that table; D and trimming were deduced from the DNA. The sample records tens of thousands of clones, around nine tenths being singletons.

The sample taken for sequencing was peripheral blood. This sequence originates from a woman older than 75 with acute or convalescent COVID-19. V gene TRBV20-1 combines with J gene TRBJ2-5, with 9 bases matching TRBD2. The CDR3 DNA is TGCAGTGCTAGTCAGCCGCGGGGGGGGCAAGAGACCCAGTACTTC. Its protein is CSASQPRGGQETQYF.